This T cell receptor beta chain was sequenced during a study of T cell repertoires in cytomegalovirus infection. The overall study: CMV infection together with matching HLA type was indicated by public TCR beta signatures. Study outcomes and limitations: HLA-C-restricted CMV clonotypes gave the most frequent clonotype in two of eight donors.

V lost 6 bases, J lost 6 bases, and 17 bases lay in between. Germline V lookup: CDR1 SNHLY, CDR2 FYNNEI. The CDR3 spans 15 residues. This clonotype was observed at least ten times. The target antigen is unknown. TCRdb used MiXCR to reprocess the reads, holding one entry per CDR3 protein. The table includes roughly 110,000 distinct CDR3 sequences, around 10% detected once. The receptor's source is a human donor in good health (CMV status not recorded). Some clones in this sample may be carry-over from other donors' samples. Sequencing input: PBMCs, sequenced either directly or after in vitro stimulation (not recorded which). V gene TRBV2 combines with J gene TRBJ2-2, with a weak D call TRBD1 (5 bases). CDR3 sequence: CASRVGQGFAGELFF. CDR3 nucleotide sequence: TGTGCCAGCAGAGTCGGCCAGGGATTTGCCGGGGAGCTGTTTTTT.